This TCR beta chain was identified in a study of early T cells in non-severe SARS-CoV-2 infection. Attachment of unique molecular identifiers to individual cDNA molecules was performed. One entry per CDR3 protein results from TCRdb running MiXCR on the 5' RACE reads. The table shows fewer than 35,000 distinct CDR3 sequences, with about 9.9% occurring only once. This clonotype was found many times. The length of the CDR3 is 13 residues. V lost 8 bases and J lost 3, with 10 bases in between. Per germline, CDR1 MNHEY and CDR2 SMNVEV (reference sequence). This chain joins TRBV27 and TRBJ2-2; perhaps TRBD1 as D (5 bases). The clonotype was recovered from an adult who was a healthcare worker with PCR-confirmed SARS-CoV-2 infection or an uninfected control (not recorded which). Sample: whole blood. The CDR3 DNA is TGTGCCAGCCGATGGGGCGACACCGGGGAGCTGTTTTTT. Protein sequence: CASRWGDTGELFF.